This TCR beta chain was identified in a study of T cell responses to AZD1222 COVID-19 vaccine. Here immunoSEQ multiplex PCR was the method, and the copy in TCRdb shows in-frame clones only, minus some. This sample has about 74,000 clones, with 86% found just once. Overall study results and limits: Clonal diversity was possibly underestimated, and the donors were mostly white British, with more females.

In regard to this clone: No antigen is known for it.

The TCR comes from an adult in good health. Material: peripheral blood, obtained on day 0 of AZD1222 vaccination.

The CDR3 is CASSQAHSRREQYF. As DNA, the CDR3 is TGTGCCAGCAGCCAAGCCCACTCGAGGAGGGAGCAGTACTTC. The chain combines TRBV3-1 (or the pseudogene TRBV3-2) with TRBJ2-7, with D possibly being TRBD2 (5 bases). Germline lookup yields CDR1 LGHDT and CDR2 YNNKEL (reference sequence). This CDR3 has 14 amino acids. Between the trimmed V and J ends, which lost 1 base and 7 bases, there was a span of 14 bases.